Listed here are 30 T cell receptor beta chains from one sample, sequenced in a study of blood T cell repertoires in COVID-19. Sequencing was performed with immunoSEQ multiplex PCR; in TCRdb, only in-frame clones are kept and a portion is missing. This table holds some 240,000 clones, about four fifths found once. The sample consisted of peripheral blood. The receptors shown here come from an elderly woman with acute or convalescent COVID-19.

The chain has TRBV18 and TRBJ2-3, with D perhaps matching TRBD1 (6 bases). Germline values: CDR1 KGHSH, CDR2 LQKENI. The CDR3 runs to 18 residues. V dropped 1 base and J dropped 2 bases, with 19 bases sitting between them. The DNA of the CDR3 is TGTGCCAGCTCACCACAGGGACACGGCGAGCCGTTCACAGATACGCAGTATTTT. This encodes CASSPQGHGEPFTDTQYF.

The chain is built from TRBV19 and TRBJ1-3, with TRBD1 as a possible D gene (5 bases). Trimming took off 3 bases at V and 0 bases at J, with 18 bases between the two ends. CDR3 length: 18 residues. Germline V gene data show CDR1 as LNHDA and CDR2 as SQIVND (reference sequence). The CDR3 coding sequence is TGTGCCAGTAGTATGCGAGGACATCGATCTAACTCTGGAAACACCATATATTTT. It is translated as CASSMRGHRSNSGNTIYF.

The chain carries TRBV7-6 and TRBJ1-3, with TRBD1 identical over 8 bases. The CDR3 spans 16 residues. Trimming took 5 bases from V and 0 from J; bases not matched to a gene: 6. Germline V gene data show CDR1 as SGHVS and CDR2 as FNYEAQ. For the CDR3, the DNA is TGTGCCAGCAGCCAGGGACAGGCGGTCTCTGGAAACACCATATATTTT. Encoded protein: CASSQGQAVSGNTIYF.

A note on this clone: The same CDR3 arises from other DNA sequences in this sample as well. Written as DNA, the CDR3 is TGTGCCTGGAGTGGGGACAGGGGAAACTATGGCTACACCTTC. This gives the protein CAWSGDRGNYGYTF. The J gene is TRBJ1-2, the V gene TRBV30; 10 bases agree with TRBD1. The trim removed 1 base at V and 2 bases at J, leaving 1 base unmatched. The CDR3 runs to 14 residues. Germline V lookup: CDR1 GTSNPN, CDR2 SVGIG (reference sequence).

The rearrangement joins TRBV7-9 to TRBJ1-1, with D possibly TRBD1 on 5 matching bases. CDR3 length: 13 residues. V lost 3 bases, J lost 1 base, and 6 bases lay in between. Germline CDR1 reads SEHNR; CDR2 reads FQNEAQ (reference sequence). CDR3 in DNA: TGTGCCAGCAGCTTTCAGGGGAACACTGAAGCTTTCTTT. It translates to CASSFQGNTEAFF.

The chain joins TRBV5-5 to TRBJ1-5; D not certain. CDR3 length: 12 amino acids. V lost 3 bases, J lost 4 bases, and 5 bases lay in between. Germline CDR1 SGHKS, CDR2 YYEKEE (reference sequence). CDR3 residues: CASSYLNQPQHF. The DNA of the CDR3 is TGTGCCAGCAGCTACTTAAATCAGCCCCAGCATTTT.

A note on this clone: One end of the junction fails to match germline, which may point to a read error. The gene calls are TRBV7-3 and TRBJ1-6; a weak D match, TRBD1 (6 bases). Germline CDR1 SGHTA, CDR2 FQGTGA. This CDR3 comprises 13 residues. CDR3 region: CASSLTRDTDLHF. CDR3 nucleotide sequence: TGTGCCAGCAGCCTAACCCGGGACACCGACCTCCACTTT.

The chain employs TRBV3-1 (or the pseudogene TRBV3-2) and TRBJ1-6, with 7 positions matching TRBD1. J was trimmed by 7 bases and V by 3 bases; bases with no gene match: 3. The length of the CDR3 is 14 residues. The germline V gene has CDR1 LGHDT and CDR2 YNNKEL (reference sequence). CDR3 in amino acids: CASSQGTENSPLHF. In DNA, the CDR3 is TGTGCCAGCAGCCAGGGGACAGAAAATTCACCCCTCCACTTT.

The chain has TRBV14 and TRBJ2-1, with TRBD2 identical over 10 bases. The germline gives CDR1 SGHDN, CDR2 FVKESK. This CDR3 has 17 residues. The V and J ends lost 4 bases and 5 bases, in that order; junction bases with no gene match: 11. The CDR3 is CASSPPLLAGVHNEQFF. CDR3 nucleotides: TGTGCCAGCAGCCCTCCTCTCCTAGCGGGGGTACACAATGAGCAGTTCTTC. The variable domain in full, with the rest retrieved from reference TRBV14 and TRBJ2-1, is EAGVTQFPSHSVIEKGQTVTLRCDPISGHDNLYWYRRVMGKEIKFLLHFVKESKQDESGMPNNRFLAERTGGTYSTLKVQPAELEDSGVYFCASSPPLLAGVHNEQFFGPGTRLTVL.

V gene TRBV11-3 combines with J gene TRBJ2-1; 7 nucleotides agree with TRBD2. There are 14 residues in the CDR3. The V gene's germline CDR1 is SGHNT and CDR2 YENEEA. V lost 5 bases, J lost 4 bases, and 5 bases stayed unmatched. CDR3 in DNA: TGTGCCAGCAGCCGGGGGGTGGAATACAATGAGCAGTTCTTC. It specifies CASSRGVEYNEQFF. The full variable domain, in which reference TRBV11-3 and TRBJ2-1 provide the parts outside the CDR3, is EAGVVQSPRYKIIEKKQPVAFWCNPISGHNTLYWYLQNLGQGPELLIRYENEEAVDDSQLPKDRFSAERLKGVDSTLKIQPAELGDSAVYLCASSRGVEYNEQFFGPGTRLTVL.

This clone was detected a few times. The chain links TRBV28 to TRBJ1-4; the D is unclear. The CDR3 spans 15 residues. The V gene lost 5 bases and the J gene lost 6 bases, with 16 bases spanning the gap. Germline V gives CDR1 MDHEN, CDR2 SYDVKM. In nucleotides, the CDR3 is TGTGCCAGCAGTCGCGGCTTCATCGGGGATGAAAAACTGTTTTTT. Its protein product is CASSRGFIGDEKLFF. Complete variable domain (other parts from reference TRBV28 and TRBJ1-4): DVKVTQSSRYLVKRTGEKVFLECVQDMDHENMFWYRQDPGLGLRLIYFSYDVKMKEKGDIPEGYSVSREKKERFSLILESASTNQTSMYLCASSRGFIGDEKLFFGSGTQLSVL.

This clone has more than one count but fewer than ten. The DNA of the CDR3 is TGCGCCAGCAGCCAGAGCGGGACAGGGGTTCAGCCCCAGCATTTT. It is translated as CASSQSGTGVQPQHF. The chain has TRBV4-1 and TRBJ1-5; 10 nucleotides line up with TRBD1. J was trimmed by 6 bases and V by 3 bases; bases with no gene match: 5. Germline CDR1 and CDR2: MGHRA and YSYEKL. The CDR3 contains 15 residues.

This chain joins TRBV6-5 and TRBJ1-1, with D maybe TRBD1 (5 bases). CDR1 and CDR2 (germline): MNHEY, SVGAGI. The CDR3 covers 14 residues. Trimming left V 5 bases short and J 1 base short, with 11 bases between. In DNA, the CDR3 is TGTGCCAGCAGTAGCAGGGCCCAGAACACTGAAGCTTTCTTT. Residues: CASSSRAQNTEAFF.

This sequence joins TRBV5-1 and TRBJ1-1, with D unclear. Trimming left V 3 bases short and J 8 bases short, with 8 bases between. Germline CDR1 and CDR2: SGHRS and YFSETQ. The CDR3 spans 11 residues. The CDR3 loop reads CASSSAQEAFF. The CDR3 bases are TGCGCCAGCAGCTCAGCACAGGAAGCTTTCTTT.

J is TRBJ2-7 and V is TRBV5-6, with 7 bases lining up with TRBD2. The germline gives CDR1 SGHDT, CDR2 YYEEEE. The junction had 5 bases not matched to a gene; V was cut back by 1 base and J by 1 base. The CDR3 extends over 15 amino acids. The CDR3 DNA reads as TGTGCCAGCAGCTTGATAACTAGCGAGTCCTACGAGCAGTACTTC. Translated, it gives CASSLITSESYEQYF.

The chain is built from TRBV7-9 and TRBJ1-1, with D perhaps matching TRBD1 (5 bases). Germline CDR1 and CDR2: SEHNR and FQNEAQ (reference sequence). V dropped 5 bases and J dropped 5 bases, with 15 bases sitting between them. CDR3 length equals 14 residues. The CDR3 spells CASSPQAQGTEAFF. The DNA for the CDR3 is TGTGCCAGCAGCCCCCAGGCCCAGGGAACTGAAGCTTTCTTT.

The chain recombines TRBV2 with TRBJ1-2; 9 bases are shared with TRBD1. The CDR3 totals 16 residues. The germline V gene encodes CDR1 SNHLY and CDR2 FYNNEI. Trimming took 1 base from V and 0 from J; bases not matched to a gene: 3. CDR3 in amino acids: CASSEGTGAPNYGYTF. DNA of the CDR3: TGTGCCAGCAGTGAAGGGACAGGGGCTCCTAACTATGGCTACACCTTC.

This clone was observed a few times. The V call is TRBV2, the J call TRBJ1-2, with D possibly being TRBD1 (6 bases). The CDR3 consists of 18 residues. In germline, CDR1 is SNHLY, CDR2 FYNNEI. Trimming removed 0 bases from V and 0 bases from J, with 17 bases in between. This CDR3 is CASSEAGVRTESNYGYTF. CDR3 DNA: TGTGCCAGCAGTGAAGCGGGGGTGAGGACAGAGTCTAACTATGGCTACACCTTC.

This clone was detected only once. The CDR3: CASTWGVPLFYQPQHF. The CDR3 nucleotides are TGTGCCAGCACTTGGGGGGTCCCACTATTCTATCAGCCCCAGCATTTT. The V and J genes are TRBV28 and TRBJ1-5, with D possibly TRBD1 on 5 matching bases. Trimming pared 7 bases from V and 5 bases from J, leaving 21 bases between. The CDR3 contains 16 residues. In germline, CDR1 is MDHEN, CDR2 SYDVKM.

CDR3 amino acids: CASSGTGGVYTF. The CDR3, as DNA: TGTGCCAGCAGCGGGACAGGGGGCGTCTACACCTTC. V and J are TRBV2 and TRBJ1-2; the match to TRBD1 covers 12 bases. The CDR3 loop spans 12 amino acids. Germline-derived CDR1 and CDR2 are SNHLY and FYNNEI. V lost 6 bases to trimming and J lost 10 bases; unmatched junction nucleotides: 3. The whole variable domain, filled in from reference TRBV2 and TRBJ1-2, reads EPEVTQTPSHQVTQMGQEVILRCVPISNHLYFYWYRQILGQKVEFLVSFYNNEISEKSEIFDDQFSVERPDGSNFTLKIRSTKLEDSAMYFCASSGTGGVYTFGSGTRLTVV.

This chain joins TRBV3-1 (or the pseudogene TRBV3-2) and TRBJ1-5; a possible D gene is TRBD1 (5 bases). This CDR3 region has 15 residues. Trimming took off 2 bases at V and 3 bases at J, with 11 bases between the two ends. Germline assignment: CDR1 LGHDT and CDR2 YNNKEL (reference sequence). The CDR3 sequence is CASSQHYRYNQPQHF. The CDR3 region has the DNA TGTGCCAGCAGCCAACATTACAGGTACAATCAGCCCCAGCATTTT.

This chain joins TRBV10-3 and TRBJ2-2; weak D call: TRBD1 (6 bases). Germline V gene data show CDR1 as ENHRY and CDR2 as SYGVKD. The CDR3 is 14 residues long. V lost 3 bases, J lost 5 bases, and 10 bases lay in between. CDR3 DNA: TGTGCCATCAGTGATGGACAGTTGACCGGGGAGCTGTTTTTT. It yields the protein CAISDGQLTGELFF.

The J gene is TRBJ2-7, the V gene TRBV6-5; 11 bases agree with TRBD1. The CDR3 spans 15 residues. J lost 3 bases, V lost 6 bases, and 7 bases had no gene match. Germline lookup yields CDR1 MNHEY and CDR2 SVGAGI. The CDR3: CASRPPGTGGYEQYF. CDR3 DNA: TGTGCCAGCAGACCCCCCGGGACAGGGGGCTACGAGCAGTACTTC.

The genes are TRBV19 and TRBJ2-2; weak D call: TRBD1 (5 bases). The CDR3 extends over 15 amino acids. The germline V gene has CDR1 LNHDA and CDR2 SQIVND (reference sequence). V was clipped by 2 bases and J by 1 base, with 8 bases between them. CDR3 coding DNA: TGTGCCAGTAGTATAAGGCAGGGGAACACCGGGGAGCTGTTTTTT. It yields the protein CASSIRQGNTGELFF.

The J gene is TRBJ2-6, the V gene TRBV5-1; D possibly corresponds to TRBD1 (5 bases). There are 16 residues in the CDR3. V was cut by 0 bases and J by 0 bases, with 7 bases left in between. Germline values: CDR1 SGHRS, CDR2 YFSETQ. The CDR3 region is CASSLAGISGANVLTF. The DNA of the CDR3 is TGCGCCAGCAGCTTGGCAGGGATCTCTGGGGCCAACGTCCTGACTTTC.

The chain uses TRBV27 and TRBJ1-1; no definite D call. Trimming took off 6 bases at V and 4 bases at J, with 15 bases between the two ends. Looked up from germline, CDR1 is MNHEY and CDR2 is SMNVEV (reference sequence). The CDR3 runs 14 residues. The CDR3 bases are TGTGCCAGCAGCTCCCATGACTCCGTCACTGAAGCTTTCTTT. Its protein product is CASSSHDSVTEAFF.

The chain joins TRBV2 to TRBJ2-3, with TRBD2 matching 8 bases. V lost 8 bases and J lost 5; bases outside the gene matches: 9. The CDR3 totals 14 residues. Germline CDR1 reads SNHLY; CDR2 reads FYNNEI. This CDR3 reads CASLSGGVKDTQYF. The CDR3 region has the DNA TGTGCCAGCTTGTCCGGGGGGGTAAAAGATACGCAGTATTTT.

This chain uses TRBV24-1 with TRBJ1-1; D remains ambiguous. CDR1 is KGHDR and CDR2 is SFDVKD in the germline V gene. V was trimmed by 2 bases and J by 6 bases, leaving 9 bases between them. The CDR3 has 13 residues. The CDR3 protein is CATSDSESAEAFF. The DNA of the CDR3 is TGTGCCACCAGTGATTCTGAGAGCGCTGAAGCTTTCTTT.

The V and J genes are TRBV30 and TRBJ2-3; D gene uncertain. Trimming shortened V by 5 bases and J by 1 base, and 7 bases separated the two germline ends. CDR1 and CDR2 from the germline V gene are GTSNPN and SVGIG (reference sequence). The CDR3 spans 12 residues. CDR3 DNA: TGTGCCTGGGGGCGGCGCACAGATACGCAGTATTTT. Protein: CAWGRRTDTQYF.

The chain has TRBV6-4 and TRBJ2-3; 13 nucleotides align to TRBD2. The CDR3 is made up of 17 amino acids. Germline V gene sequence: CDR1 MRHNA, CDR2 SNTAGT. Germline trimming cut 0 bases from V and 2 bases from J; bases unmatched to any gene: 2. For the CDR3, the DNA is TGTGCCAGCAGTGACTCCGGACTAGCGGGGGCCACAGATACGCAGTATTTT. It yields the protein CASSDSGLAGATDTQYF.